Each of the 20 T cell receptor beta chains below was sequenced from the same sample in a study of T cells in narcolepsy. Clones were sequenced by immunoSEQ multiplex PCR, and TCRdb holds only the in-frame ones, with some missing. The profile covers 18,000 or so clones, with 85% to 90% appearing a single time and approximately 0.7% taken by the ten largest. The sequenced sample was memory (CD45RA-) CD4+ T cells from blood. Receptors originate from a human donor in good health.

CDR3 sequence reads: CASSETRDTKAFF. Here the CDR3 DNA reads TGTGCCAGCAGTGAAACCAGGGACACAAAAGCTTTCTTT. V usage is TRBV6-5 and J usage is TRBJ1-1; tentative D call: TRBD1 (6 bases). V lost 5 bases, J lost 9 bases, and 16 bases lay in between. CDR1 and CDR2 from the germline V gene are MNHEY and SVGAGI. The CDR3 spans 13 residues.

The chain joins TRBV6-5 to TRBJ1-1; no reliable D call. CDR3 length: 15 amino acids. Per germline, CDR1 MNHEY and CDR2 SVGAGI. The ends were cut back, 8 bases at V and 3 bases at J, with 19 bases in the middle. This chain's CDR3 is CASEGRARPYTEAFF. CDR3 DNA: TGTGCCAGCGAAGGCCGGGCCCGCCCTTACACTGAAGCTTTCTTT.

The chain couples TRBV30 to TRBJ2-2; no clear D gene. Trimming shortened V by 2 bases and J by 7 bases, and 8 bases separated the two germline ends. The CDR3 extends over 12 amino acids. Germline V gene sequence: CDR1 GTSNPN, CDR2 SVGIG (reference sequence). In DNA form, the CDR3 reads TGTGCCTGGAGTAATTCAAACGGGGAGCTGTTTTTT. It specifies CAWSNSNGELFF.

The chain joins TRBV11-3 to TRBJ2-2, with D possibly TRBD2 on 5 matching bases. CDR1 is SGHNT and CDR2 is YENEEA in the germline V gene. The CDR3 consists of 16 residues. With 2 bases removed from V and 0 bases from J, the gap between germline ends came to 10 bases. DNA for the CDR3: TGTGCCAGCAGCTTACGAGGGTCCTCGAACACCGGGGAGCTGTTTTTT. This codes for CASSLRGSSNTGELFF. Complete variable domain (other parts from reference TRBV11-3 and TRBJ2-2): EAGVVQSPRYKIIEKKQPVAFWCNPISGHNTLYWYLQNLGQGPELLIRYENEEAVDDSQLPKDRFSAERLKGVDSTLKIQPAELGDSAVYLCASSLRGSSNTGELFFGEGSRLTVL.

This clone was seen once. The V gene is TRBV19, the J gene TRBJ2-1; the match to TRBD2 covers 11 bases. V trimming: 3 bases; J trimming: 0 bases; junction bases outside the gene matches: 7. The CDR3 runs to 18 residues. CDR1 and CDR2 from the germline V gene are LNHDA and SQIVND (reference sequence). CDR3 in amino acids: CASSIEGLAASSYNEQFF. DNA for the CDR3: TGTGCCAGTAGTATTGAGGGACTAGCGGCTAGCTCCTACAATGAGCAGTTCTTC.

The rearrangement uses TRBV19 and TRBJ2-2, with 10 bases matching TRBD1. The CDR3 is made up of 17 amino acids. CDR1 and CDR2 (germline): LNHDA, SQIVND (reference sequence). Trimming removed 7 bases from V and 3 bases from J; junction bases left unmatched: 11. CDR3 bases: TGTGCCAGTACCAGGGCCCCGGGACAGGGGTACACCGGGGAGCTGTTTTTT. Amino acid sequence: CASTRAPGQGYTGELFF.

The chain combines TRBV7-8 with TRBJ2-7; D ambiguous. The CDR3 has 12 amino acids. V gave up 4 bases and J gave up 5 bases, with 9 bases separating them. Germline values: CDR1 SGHVS, CDR2 FQNEAQ. CDR3 sequence: CASSSNRNEQYF. The DNA for the CDR3 is TGTGCCAGCAGCTCAAACCGGAACGAGCAGTACTTC.

This clone appeared a few times. The identical CDR3 is also encoded by other nucleotide sequences in the sample. The chain couples TRBV6-1 to TRBJ2-7; 7 positions match TRBD2. The CDR3 extends over 14 amino acids. The V gene end was trimmed by 4 bases and the J gene end by 5 bases; junction bases not matched to a gene: 8. Germline V gene sequence: CDR1 MNHNS, CDR2 SASEGT. This chain's CDR3 is CASSGRRTRDEQYF. The CDR3 DNA sequence: TGTGCCAGCAGTGGTCGCAGGACTAGGGACGAGCAGTACTTC.

This chain uses TRBV6-5 with TRBJ1-4; D is possibly TRBD1 (6 bases). The CDR3 extends over 15 amino acids. V was trimmed by 0 bases and J by 7 bases, leaving 12 bases between them. CDR1 and CDR2 (germline): MNHEY, SVGAGI. CDR3 nucleotides: TGTGCCAGCAGTTACTCAGGGGGTAACGGTGAAAAACTGTTTTTT. It is translated as CASSYSGGNGEKLFF.

V gene TRBV5-1 combines with J gene TRBJ2-4; 7 nucleotides align to TRBD2. The ends lost 4 bases at V and 8 bases at J; junction bases unmatched: 9. Germline assignment: CDR1 SGHRS and CDR2 YFSETQ. The CDR3 runs to 14 residues. As DNA, the CDR3 is TGCGCCAGCAGCCTGGCGGCGGGGGATGACATTCAGTACTTC. Its translation is CASSLAAGDDIQYF. Full variable domain (outside the CDR3, taken from reference TRBV5-1 and TRBJ2-4): KAGVTQTPRYLIKTRGQQVTLSCSPISGHRSVSWYQQTPGQGLQFLFEYFSETQRNKGNFPGRFSGRQFSNSRSEMNVSTLELGDSALYLCASSLAAGDDIQYFGAGTRLSVL.

This sequence joins TRBV18 and TRBJ2-7; D gene unclear. The CDR3 sequence is 12 residues long. V lost 0 bases and J 7 bases, leaving 7 bases between the germline ends. Germline V gene sequence: CDR1 KGHSH, CDR2 LQKENI. CDR3 residues: CASSPPGGEQYF. The CDR3 DNA reads TGTGCCAGCTCACCACCGGGCGGAGAGCAGTACTTC. Together with reference TRBV18 and TRBJ2-7, the CDR3 gives the full variable domain: NAGVMQNPRHLVRRRGQEARLRCSPMKGHSHVYWYRQLPEEGLKFMVYLQKENIIDESGMPKERFSAEFPKEGPSILRIQQVVRGDSAAYFCASSPPGGEQYFGPGTRLTVT.

This clone showed up just once. The chain has TRBV4-1 and TRBJ2-4; unclear D gene. The CDR3 is made up of 14 amino acids. V was trimmed by 2 bases and J by 10 bases, leaving 15 bases between them. From germline, CDR1 is MGHRA and CDR2 YSYEKL. The chain's CDR3 is CASSQLRLTGIQYF. In DNA, the CDR3 is TGCGCCAGCAGCCAATTGAGGTTAACCGGGATTCAGTACTTC.

The rearrangement joins TRBV5-4 to TRBJ2-1, with D maybe TRBD1 (6 bases). V lost 4 bases and J lost 5, with 10 bases in between. CDR3 length: 13 amino acids. Germline V CDR1 and CDR2: SGHNT, YYREEE (reference sequence). CDR3 in DNA: TGTGCCAGCAGCCGTGGACAGAACAATGAGCAGTTCTTC. This sequence encodes CASSRGQNNEQFF.

CDR3 DNA sequence: TGTGCCAGCAGCTTGAAGTATGGCGGACTTTCCCACGAGCAGTACTTC. Translation: CASSLKYGGLSHEQYF. This chain connects TRBV5-5 to TRBJ2-7, with D possibly TRBD2 on 5 matching bases. Deletions cut 1 base from V and 5 bases from J, with 19 bases between. CDR3 length equals 16 residues. Germline-derived CDR1 and CDR2 are SGHKS and YYEKEE (reference sequence).

The rearrangement links TRBV6-1 to TRBJ2-2, with no clear D. Germline V gene lookup returns CDR1 MNHNS and CDR2 SASEGT. CDR3 size: 15 residues. Trimming shortened V by 2 bases and J by 5 bases, and 12 bases separated the two germline ends. The CDR3 region has the DNA TGTGCCAGCAGTGAACGCGGCCGTGGTACCGGGGAGCTGTTTTTT. Protein: CASSERGRGTGELFF.

The J gene is TRBJ1-4, the V gene TRBV4-1; D is undetermined. V dropped 3 bases and J dropped 1 base, with 3 bases sitting between them. The germline CDR1 and CDR2 sequences are MGHRA and YSYEKL. The length of the CDR3 is 13 residues. Here the CDR3 reads CASSQGTNEKLFF. CDR3 DNA sequence: TGCGCCAGCAGCCAGGGAACTAATGAAAAACTGTTTTTT.

The table lists this clone with a count of one. The chain combines TRBV19 with TRBJ1-1; D is perhaps TRBD1 (5 bases). V lost 1 base to trimming and J lost 3 bases, with 6 bases between them. CDR3 length: 13 amino acids. Per the germline V gene, CDR1 is LNHDA and CDR2 is SQIVND (reference sequence). The CDR3 sequence: CASSIGRDTEAFF. CDR3 bases: TGTGCCAGTAGTATAGGCAGGGACACTGAAGCTTTCTTT.

The V and J genes are TRBV9 and TRBJ2-3; TRBD2 aligns across 8 bases. Germline V lookup: CDR1 SGDLS, CDR2 YYNGEE. The CDR3 has 16 amino acids. Trimming took 0 bases from V and 1 from J; bases not matched to a gene: 4. CDR3 DNA sequence: TGTGCCAGCAGCGTAGGCGCGGGAGGAGGCACAGATACGCAGTATTTT. The encoded protein is CASSVGAGGGTDTQYF. Full variable domain (missing parts from reference TRBV9 and TRBJ2-3): DSGVTQTPKHLITATGQRVTLRCSPRSGDLSVYWYQQSLDQGLQFLIQYYNGEERAKGNILERFSAQQFPDLHSELNLSSLELGDSALYFCASSVGAGGGTDTQYFGPGTRLTVL.

This rearrangement joins TRBV29-1 to TRBJ2-2; tentative D call: TRBD1 (6 bases). CDR1 and CDR2 (germline): SQVTM, ANQGSEA. The germline V and J ends were trimmed by 5 bases and 0 bases, with 16 bases remaining between them. The CDR3 totals 16 residues. The CDR3 region has the DNA TGCAGCGTTCACCTACCCGGGACAACGAACACCGGGGAGCTGTTTTTT. Translation: CSVHLPGTTNTGELFF.

The CDR3 DNA follows: TGCGCCAGCAGCTTGGTCGGCGTCGGGATGAACACTGAAGCTTTCTTT. The encoded protein is CASSLVGVGMNTEAFF. This sequence joins TRBV5-1 and TRBJ1-1; D remains unclear. Trimming stripped 0 bases from V and 0 bases from J, with 12 bases between. The CDR3 has 16 residues. The V gene's germline CDR1 is SGHRS and CDR2 YFSETQ.